The entry below gives a single TCR beta chain sequence along with its context. Its antigen is not known. The junction and the germline gene differ at one end; a read error may be behind it. The germline gives CDR1 SGHNT, CDR2 YENEEA. The CDR3 covers 14 residues. Full-length variable regions came from constant-region reverse primers plus semi-nested Nested Universal Primer A PCR. A single record per CDR3 protein comes from TCRdb applying MiXCR to the 5' RACE reads. This sample has tens of thousands of distinct CDR3 sequences, with approximately 20% found just once. Study-wide results and limits: In terms of TCR gene usage, tumor memory CD4+ T cells clustered together with blood and lymph node memory CD4+ cells, as well as with lymph node naive CD4+ cells.

The source of this sequence is a female donor with breast cancer. Material: naive CD4+ T cells sorted from a lymph node. Subset meaning: naive CD4+ T cells, CD4+CD45RA+CD25-. V usage is TRBV11-3 and J usage is TRBJ1-1; D is perhaps TRBD1 (5 bases). The CDR3 bases are TGTGCCAGCAGCTTTGGCAGGGCCTACACCGAAGCTTTCTTT. Translated, it gives CASSFGRAYTEAFF.